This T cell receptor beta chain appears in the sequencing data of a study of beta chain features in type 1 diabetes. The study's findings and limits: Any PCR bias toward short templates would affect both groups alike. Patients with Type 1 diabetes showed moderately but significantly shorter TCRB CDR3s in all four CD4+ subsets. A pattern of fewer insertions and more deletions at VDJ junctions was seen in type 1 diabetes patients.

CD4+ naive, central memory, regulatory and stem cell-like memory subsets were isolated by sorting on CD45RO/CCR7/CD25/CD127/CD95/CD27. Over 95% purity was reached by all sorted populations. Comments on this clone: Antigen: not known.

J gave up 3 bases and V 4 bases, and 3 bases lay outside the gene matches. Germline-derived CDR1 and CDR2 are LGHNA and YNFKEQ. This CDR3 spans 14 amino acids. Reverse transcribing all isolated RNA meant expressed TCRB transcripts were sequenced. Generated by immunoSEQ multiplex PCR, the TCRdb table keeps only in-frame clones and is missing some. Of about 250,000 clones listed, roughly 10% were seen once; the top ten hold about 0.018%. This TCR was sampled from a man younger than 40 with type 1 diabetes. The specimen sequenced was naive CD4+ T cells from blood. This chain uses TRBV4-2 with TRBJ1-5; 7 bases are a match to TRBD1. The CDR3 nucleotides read TGTGCCAGCAGCCGACAGGGAAACAATCAGCCCCAGCATTTT. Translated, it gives CASSRQGNNQPQHF.